Presented here are 5 T cell receptor beta chains from one specimen sequenced in a study of T-cell reconstitution after alpha-beta-depleted transplantation in children. Preparation of the TCRbeta library was carried out with unique molecular identifiers. In TCRdb, the PCR reads were re-called with MiXCR into one record per CDR3 protein. This table has around 180,000 distinct CDR3 sequences, approximately 12% appearing once. The source material was PBMCs, sampled before TCRalphabeta/CD19-depleted stem cell transplant. These receptors were taken from a boy aged 2-15 years with acute myeloid leukemia, due to receive a stem cell transplant.

This clonotype was seen once. The V and J genes are TRBV20-1 and TRBJ2-7; 9 nucleotides match TRBD2. V lost 5 bases to trimming and J lost 4 bases; unmatched junction nucleotides: 6. This CDR3 has 13 residues. Looked up from germline, CDR1 is DFQATT and CDR2 is SNEGSKA (reference sequence). The CDR3 nucleotides read TGCAGTGCTTCGAGCGGGAGGAATTACGAGCAGTACTTC. As protein: CSASSGRNYEQYF.

The chain recombines TRBV7-9 with TRBJ2-1; D gene uncertain. Trimming shortened V by 3 bases and J by 0 bases, and 12 bases separated the two germline ends. The CDR3 spans 16 residues. The germline CDR1 and CDR2 sequences are SEHNR and FQNEAQ (reference sequence). The DNA of the CDR3 is TGTGCCAGCAGCTTCAAACGGCAGAGCTCCTACAATGAGCAGTTCTTC. This gives the protein CASSFKRQSSYNEQFF.

There are many counts of this clonotype. The chain employs TRBV21-1 and TRBJ2-7; the table's TRBD2 call for D was not verified on the DNA. TRBV21-1 is marked as a pseudogene. The CDR3 has 15 residues. CDR3 sequence reads: CASSKLAGVTYEQYF. The CDR3 DNA sequence: TGTGCCAGCAGCAAGCTAGCGGGAGTTACCTACGAGCAGTACTTC.

This clonotype was observed at least ten times. V and J are TRBV5-1 and TRBJ2-1, with D possibly being TRBD1 or TRBD2 (5 bases each). CDR3 size: 15 residues. Germline CDR1 is SGHRS and CDR2 is YFSETQ. The V end lost 4 bases, the J end lost 15 bases, and 26 bases lay between the germline ends. The CDR3, as DNA: TGCGCCAGCAGCAGCCGGGACGGACCATCCATCCATAGGTTCTTC. As protein: CASSSRDGPSIHRFF.

This clonotype was detected ten times or more. V gene TRBV4-1 combines with J gene TRBJ2-4, with D tentatively TRBD1 or TRBD2 (6 bases each). From germline, CDR1 is MGHRA and CDR2 YSYEKL. Trimming pared 2 bases from V and 9 bases from J, leaving 17 bases between. The CDR3 is made up of 15 amino acids. Here the CDR3 reads CASSQSAGEVPIQYF. CDR3 in DNA: TGCGCCAGCAGCCAATCGGCAGGGGAGGTCCCCATTCAGTACTTC.